Reported below is one TCR beta chain. The entry originates in a study of T-cell reconstitution after alpha-beta-depleted transplantation in children. From germline, CDR1 is SGHAT and CDR2 FQDESV (reference sequence). Trimming took 5 bases from V and 4 from J, leaving 25 bases between them. The CDR3 consists of 18 residues. Unique molecular identifiers were built into the TCRbeta library. From the PCR reads, TCRdb called clonotypes with MiXCR, one entry per CDR3 protein. Of approximately 340,000 distinct CDR3 sequences listed, 10% are singletons. The rearrangement links TRBV11-1 to TRBJ2-3; unclear D gene. The starting material was PBMCs from the stem cell graft donor, obtained from the stem cell graft. This sequence was found in a human donor who donated a stem cell graft to a child with acute lymphoblastic leukemia. The CDR3 bases are TGTGCCAGCAGCAAATATGGGGAAGGCGCCCTGGGCGCAGATACGCAGTATTTT. Translation gives CASSKYGEGALGADTQYF.